These T cell receptor beta chains were read from a single sample in a study of CD8 T cells in Susac syndrome. TCRdb processed the immunoSEQ multiplex PCR reads anew with MiXCR; each CDR3 protein has one entry. The sample lists some 200,000 distinct CDR3 sequences, under 97% seen once, with approximately 0.1% in the top ten. The sample comprised CD4+ T cells from PBMCs. These receptors were taken from a human donor with Susac syndrome. Each CDR3 is given with its conserved first and last residue. Each record gives: CDR3 DNA, CDR3 protein, J gene, D gene, V gene, clone size. D genes are given only for firm matches. For some rows the clone size is stated as once, few or many, or as a class when expanded; others skip it.

cdr3_nt: TGTGCCACCAGCAGAGACGGCACAGGCCCGGAGATCGAGCAGTACTTC
cdr3_aa: CATSRDGTGPEIEQYF
j_call: TRBJ2-7
d_call: -
v_call: TRBV15
clone_size: -

cdr3_nt: TGTGCCAGCAGTCCGGCCTACAATGAGCAGTTCTTC
cdr3_aa: CASSPAYNEQFF
j_call: TRBJ2-1
d_call: -
v_call: TRBV6-6
clone_size: few

cdr3_nt: TGTGCCTGGAGTGAGGTCTGGTCAGAAGTTAGCAATCAGCCCCAGCATTTT
cdr3_aa: CAWSEVWSEVSNQPQHF
j_call: TRBJ1-5
d_call: -
v_call: TRBV30
clone_size: -

cdr3_nt: TGTGCCAGCAGCCGGGTCAGGAACACTGAAGCTTTCTTT
cdr3_aa: CASSRVRNTEAFF
j_call: TRBJ1-1
d_call: -
v_call: TRBV3-1
clone_size: -

cdr3_nt: TGTGCCAGCAGTTTAGACGACTGGACCACAGATACGCAGTATTTT
cdr3_aa: CASSLDDWTTDTQYF
j_call: TRBJ2-3
d_call: -
v_call: TRBV12-3/TRBV12-4
clone_size: -

cdr3_nt: TGTGCCAGCAGCGTATTACAGGGGGCGAACACCGGGGAGCTGTTTTTT
cdr3_aa: CASSVLQGANTGELFF
j_call: TRBJ2-2
d_call: TRBD1
v_call: TRBV9
clone_size: -

cdr3_nt: TGTGCCAGCAGTTTACGGTCCAGGGGGCTATCCTACAATGAGCAGTTCTTC
cdr3_aa: CASSLRSRGLSYNEQFF
j_call: TRBJ2-1
d_call: TRBD1
v_call: TRBV27
clone_size: -

cdr3_nt: TGTGCCAGCAGCCTAAACGACGGTATCTACGAGCAGTACTTC
cdr3_aa: CASSLNDGIYEQYF
j_call: TRBJ2-7
d_call: -
v_call: TRBV28
clone_size: -

cdr3_nt: TGTGCCAGTAGATTCACGACGACAGTTCCCGAGCAGTACTTC
cdr3_aa: CASRFTTTVPEQYF
j_call: TRBJ2-7
d_call: -
v_call: TRBV19
clone_size: -

cdr3_nt: TGTGCCAGCAGCGGAATTCCGGGACAAACTAGCACAGATACGCAGTATTTT
cdr3_aa: CASSGIPGQTSTDTQYF
j_call: TRBJ2-3
d_call: -
v_call: TRBV9
clone_size: -

cdr3_nt: TGTGCCAGCAGTGAGTCCTCATCTCGTCTGTTTTTT
cdr3_aa: CASSESSSRLFF
j_call: TRBJ1-4
d_call: -
v_call: TRBV2
clone_size: -

cdr3_nt: TGTGCCAGTAGAACTACAGTGAACACTGAAGCTTTCTTT
cdr3_aa: CASRTTVNTEAFF
j_call: TRBJ1-1
d_call: -
v_call: TRBV19
clone_size: -

cdr3_nt: TGTGCCAGCAGCCCGTTTGCAACTAATGAAAAACTGTTTTTT
cdr3_aa: CASSPFATNEKLFF
j_call: TRBJ1-4
d_call: -
v_call: TRBV12-3/TRBV12-4
clone_size: -

cdr3_nt: TGTGCCTGGATCCGGGTAAAGGGCGGAGGCTATGGCTACACCTTC
cdr3_aa: CAWIRVKGGGYGYTF
j_call: TRBJ1-2
d_call: -
v_call: TRBV30
clone_size: -

cdr3_nt: TGCAGCGTTGAAAAACAGCAAGAGACCCAGTACTTC
cdr3_aa: CSVEKQQETQYF
j_call: TRBJ2-5
d_call: -
v_call: TRBV29-1
clone_size: -

cdr3_nt: TGCGCCAGCACTCCCATCACAGATACGCAGTATTTT
cdr3_aa: CASTPITDTQYF
j_call: TRBJ2-3
d_call: -
v_call: TRBV5-1
clone_size: -

cdr3_nt: TGTGCCAGCAGTGAAGCGGGTTTACATCAGTTCTTC
cdr3_aa: CASSEAGLHQFF
j_call: TRBJ2-1
d_call: -
v_call: TRBV2
clone_size: -

cdr3_nt: TGCAGTGCTAGTCTCGGCAGCAGTGGCTACACCTTC
cdr3_aa: CSASLGSSGYTF
j_call: TRBJ1-2
d_call: -
v_call: TRBV20-1
clone_size: -

cdr3_nt: TGTGCCAGCAGGGCTGGGATAGGGGGGGCACCCAATGAGCAGTTCTTC
cdr3_aa: CASRAGIGGAPNEQFF
j_call: TRBJ2-1
d_call: -
v_call: TRBV9
clone_size: -

cdr3_nt: TGTGCCACCAGCAGAGAAAAGGTGGGGACCTACGAGCAGTACTTC
cdr3_aa: CATSREKVGTYEQYF
j_call: TRBJ2-7
d_call: -
v_call: TRBV15
clone_size: -

cdr3_nt: TGCGCCAGCAGAAGTCAGGTGAACACTGAAGCTTTCTTT
cdr3_aa: CASRSQVNTEAFF
j_call: TRBJ1-1
d_call: -
v_call: TRBV5-1
clone_size: -

cdr3_nt: TGTGCCAGCAGCCAGGGGAAGAACACTGAAGCTTTCTTT
cdr3_aa: CASSQGKNTEAFF
j_call: TRBJ1-1
d_call: -
v_call: TRBV12-3/TRBV12-4
clone_size: -

cdr3_nt: TGCAGCGACGGGACAGTCTATGGCTACACCTTC
cdr3_aa: CSDGTVYGYTF
j_call: TRBJ1-2
d_call: TRBD1
v_call: TRBV29-1
clone_size: -

cdr3_nt: TGCGCCAGCAGTGAGTCGTCTAGGTATGAGCAGTTCTTC
cdr3_aa: CASSESSRYEQFF
j_call: TRBJ2-1
d_call: -
v_call: TRBV10-2
clone_size: -

cdr3_nt: TGTGCCAGCAGCCCCCATCTGAGCTCTGGAAACACCATATATTTT
cdr3_aa: CASSPHLSSGNTIYF
j_call: TRBJ1-3
d_call: -
v_call: TRBV12-3/TRBV12-4
clone_size: once

cdr3_nt: TGCGCCAGCAGCGCAACCGGGACTAGCGGCAATGAGCAGTTCTTC
cdr3_aa: CASSATGTSGNEQFF
j_call: TRBJ2-1
d_call: TRBD2
v_call: TRBV5-1
clone_size: -

cdr3_nt: TGTGCCTGGGATTCAGGGGGAAGTGGCAATCAGCCCCAGCATTTT
cdr3_aa: CAWDSGGSGNQPQHF
j_call: TRBJ1-5
d_call: TRBD1
v_call: TRBV30
clone_size: -

cdr3_nt: TGTGCCAGCAGTTTGGCCGGGCCCCATTCGTCCCTCCACTTT
cdr3_aa: CASSLAGPHSSLHF
j_call: TRBJ1-6
d_call: -
v_call: TRBV28
clone_size: -

cdr3_nt: TGTGCCAGAGATGATACCGGGACAGGGGCCTTCTATAGCAATCAGCCCCAGCATTTT
cdr3_aa: CARDDTGTGAFYSNQPQHF
j_call: TRBJ1-5
d_call: TRBD1
v_call: TRBV6-4
clone_size: -

cdr3_nt: TGTGCCAGCTTAAGGGAGGCAACCGGGGAGCTGTTTTTT
cdr3_aa: CASLREATGELFF
j_call: TRBJ2-2
d_call: -
v_call: TRBV9
clone_size: -

cdr3_nt: TGTGCCAGCAGTTTGGTGCAGGGGAGCAATCAGCCCCAGCATTTT
cdr3_aa: CASSLVQGSNQPQHF
j_call: TRBJ1-5
d_call: -
v_call: TRBV12-3/TRBV12-4
clone_size: -

cdr3_nt: TGTGCCAGCAGTCGAGCCCGGGCCGCGGATGGCTACACCTTC
cdr3_aa: CASSRARAADGYTF
j_call: TRBJ1-2
d_call: -
v_call: TRBV2
clone_size: -